This T cell receptor beta chain was found in a study of beta chain features in type 1 diabetes. CDR3 length: 15 residues. V dropped 0 bases and J dropped 8 bases, with 16 bases sitting between them. Germline V gene data show CDR1 as MNHEY and CDR2 as SVGAGI. Comment on this clone: The target antigen is unknown.

The study, taken as a whole, reports: Shortening of TCRB CDR3s, moderate but significant, appeared in all four CD4+ subsets of Type 1 diabetes patients.

Since all of the isolated RNA was reverse transcribed, expressed TCRB transcripts were what got sequenced. Data came from immunoSEQ multiplex PCR; TCRdb stores just in-frame clones and leaves some out. Among about 370,000 clones listed, roughly 9.8% were seen once. Sequencing was carried out using central memory CD4+ T cells from blood. The V call is TRBV6-5, the J call TRBJ1-2; D might be TRBD1 (5 bases). This receptor was taken from a man aged 25 to 40 with type 1 diabetes. CDR3 residues: CASSYSSGAAGGYTF. The DNA of the CDR3 is TGTGCCAGCAGTTACTCGAGTGGGGCGGCGGGAGGCTACACCTTC.